This T cell receptor beta chain is drawn from a study of cytomegalovirus exposure and HLA in healthy donors. Study findings and constraints: The study labeled 164 TCR beta chains cytomegalovirus-associated.

A word on this clone: No antigen is known for it.

Germline V gene data show CDR1 as MNHEY and CDR2 as SMNVEV (reference sequence). The CDR3 length is 12 residues. V lost 4 bases, J lost 3 bases, and 7 bases lay in between. Profiled with immunoSEQ multiplex PCR; TCRdb holds only in-frame clones, not every one. The table shows tens of thousands of clones, with 94% occurring only once. The chain combines TRBV27 with TRBJ2-7, with D possibly TRBD1 on 6 matching bases. The specimen sequenced was PBMCs. The sequence derives from a woman under 30 in good health and CMV-seronegative. This CDR3 reads CASSSTGYEQYF. DNA of the CDR3: TGTGCCAGCAGTTCGACAGGCTACGAGCAGTACTTC.